The count of the clone carrying this TCR beta chain is one. The data were produced by immunoSEQ multiplex PCR, yet TCRdb's version contains in-frame clones alone and is incomplete. The sample records roughly 350,000 clones, approximately 86% being singletons. V was clipped by 4 bases and J by 12 bases; unmatched bases: 7. This CDR3 has 13 amino acids. Germline CDR1 MDHEN, CDR2 SYDVKM. This sample is drawn from a study of Ad26.COV2.S vaccination and SARS-CoV-2 variants. The treatment is: roughly 19 received Ad26.COV2.S at low or high dose, single or two shots; roughly five received placebo; per-sample allocation not given. Samples were taken on day 63 after the first vaccine or placebo injection.

Sample: peripheral blood, taken in a trial of Ad26.COV2.S vaccine versus placebo. The sequence was collected from a person between 18 and 65 years old who received the Ad26.COV2.S COVID-19 vaccine or a placebo. The gene calls are TRBV28 and TRBJ2-1; 9 bases line up with TRBD1. CDR3 coding DNA: TGTGCCAGCAGTTCCGGACAGGGGATTTGGCAGTTCTTC. Protein product: CASSSGQGIWQFF.